This T cell receptor (beta chain) was obtained from a study of T cell responses to AZD1222 COVID-19 vaccine. Broader study findings: Among spike-specific TCRs, nearly half reportedly target unmutated variant regions. Clonal diversity was possibly underestimated, and white British individuals and females predominated among donors. Among vaccine-associated CD4 TCRs, coverage spanned spike, with dominance at 160-218 and 743-854. Baseline seropositives among AZD1222 recipients totaled only 5 or 6.

In the case of this clone: As yet, its antigen is unknown.

Germline V lookup: CDR1 LGHNA, CDR2 YNFKEQ. This CDR3 spans 16 amino acids. Trimming shortened V by 0 bases and J by 5 bases, and 13 bases separated the two germline ends. Some clones are missing from TCRdb's copy, which holds only in-frame ones; the method was immunoSEQ multiplex PCR. The sample yields 110,000 or so clones, 70% to 90% seen once. The receptor comes from an adult in good health. The sequencing here drew on peripheral blood, taken on day 0 of AZD1222 vaccination. This chain connects TRBV4-2 to TRBJ1-4; D gene ambiguous. The CDR3 loop reads CASSQDLAAGNEKLFF. CDR3 bases: TGTGCCAGCAGCCAAGATTTGGCGGCAGGCAATGAAAAACTGTTTTTT.